This entry lists 24 T cell receptor beta chains sequenced from one sample in a study of early T cells in non-severe SARS-CoV-2 infection. TCRdb processed the 5' RACE reads anew with MiXCR; each CDR3 protein has one entry. The profile shows 75,000 to 100,000 distinct CDR3 sequences, over 12% of them singletons. Specimen: whole blood. The receptors originated from an adult who was a healthcare worker with PCR-confirmed SARS-CoV-2 infection or an uninfected control (not recorded which).

This clonotype came up many times. This chain uses TRBV12-3 or TRBV12-4 with TRBJ2-5; TRBD2 matches at 13 bases. The CDR3 loop spans 13 amino acids. Trimming at V came to 8 bases and at J to 4 bases, leaving 1 base not matched to a gene. CDR3 in amino acids: CASGLAGVETQYF. As DNA, the CDR3 is TGTGCCAGCGGACTAGCGGGGGTAGAGACCCAGTACTTC.

This clonotype was observed at least ten times. The chain recombines TRBV10-3 with TRBJ1-5; D call uncertain. Germline lookup yields CDR1 ENHRY and CDR2 SYGVKD. Between the trimmed V and J ends, which lost 3 bases and 4 bases, there was a span of 13 bases. This CDR3 region has 15 residues. The CDR3 region is CAISEGRERNQPQHF. CDR3 DNA sequence: TGTGCCATCAGTGAAGGCCGGGAAAGGAATCAGCCCCAGCATTTT.

This clonotype was observed a handful of times. The V and J genes are TRBV3-1 and TRBJ2-1; unclear D gene. From germline, CDR1 is LGHDT and CDR2 YNNKEL (reference sequence). The V end was cut by 3 bases, the J end by 6 bases, with 6 bases between. This CDR3 has 12 amino acids. CDR3: CASSQLRNEQFF. CDR3 nucleotides: TGTGCCAGCAGCCAGCTACGCAATGAGCAGTTCTTC.

V and J are TRBV6-5 and TRBJ2-6; the D gene is possibly TRBD1 (5 bases). Germline-derived CDR1 and CDR2 are MNHEY and SVGAGI. The CDR3 consists of 17 residues. The germline V and J ends were trimmed by 2 bases and 0 bases, with 11 bases remaining between them. DNA for the CDR3: TGTGCCAGCAGTTACAACAGGTGGAGCTCTGGGGCCAACGTCCTGACTTTC. Protein sequence: CASSYNRWSSGANVLTF.

The CDR3 region is CASTGIAGVPQETQYF. The CDR3 DNA reads TGTGCCAGCACGGGAATAGCGGGGGTCCCACAAGAGACCCAGTACTTC. V usage is TRBV7-2 and J usage is TRBJ2-5; 9 bases are shared with TRBD2. The CDR3 length is 16 residues. V was clipped by 7 bases and J by 2 bases; unmatched bases: 11. Germline V gene lookup returns CDR1 SGHTA and CDR2 FQGNSA. Combining the CDR3 with reference TRBV7-2 and TRBJ2-5 gives the whole variable domain GAGVSQSPSNKVTEKGKDVELRCDPISGHTALYWYRQSLGQGLEFLIYFQGNSAPDKSGLPSDRFSAERTGGSVSTLTIQRTQQEDSAVYLCASTGIAGVPQETQYFGPGTRLLVL.

This clonotype was found many times. The chain carries TRBV27 and TRBJ1-5; D remains ambiguous. With 3 bases removed from V and 2 bases from J, the gap between germline ends came to 14 bases. CDR3 length: 16 residues. Germline lookup yields CDR1 MNHEY and CDR2 SMNVEV (reference sequence). CDR3 DNA: TGTGCCAGCAGTTTGGAACGTATTCGTGGCAATCAGCCCCAGCATTTT. Amino acids: CASSLERIRGNQPQHF.

This clonotype was found a few times. V usage is TRBV11-2 and J usage is TRBJ2-3, with D perhaps matching TRBD2 (6 bases). Germline V gene lookup returns CDR1 SGHAT and CDR2 FQNNGV. Deletions cut 5 bases from V and 5 bases from J, with 14 bases between. CDR3 length equals 14 residues. The CDR3 is CASSLGERVDTQYF. CDR3 nucleotide sequence: TGTGCCAGCAGCCTAGGGGAGCGGGTAGATACGCAGTATTTT.

The chain joins TRBV3-1 to TRBJ2-1, with a weak D call TRBD2 (7 bases). The V gene lost 6 bases and the J gene lost 7 bases, with 16 bases spanning the gap. Germline V lookup: CDR1 LGHDT, CDR2 YNNKEL (reference sequence). The CDR3 has 14 amino acids. The DNA of the CDR3 is TGTGCCAGCAGAAAAACGGGGGGCTGGAATGAGCAGTTCTTC. Protein: CASRKTGGWNEQFF.

The gene calls are TRBV11-2 and TRBJ2-7; a weak D match, TRBD2 (6 bases). This CDR3 region has 14 residues. Deletions cut 5 bases from V and 3 bases from J, with 14 bases between. Germline CDR1 and CDR2: SGHAT and FQNNGV. CDR3 sequence: CASSTGTGGYEQYV. In DNA, the CDR3 is TGTGCCAGCAGCACCGGGACCGGGGGCTACGAGCAGTACGTC.

This sequence joins TRBV10-3 and TRBJ1-5, with a possible D match to TRBD1 (6 bases). Germline CDR1 reads ENHRY; CDR2 reads SYGVKD. With 2 bases removed from V and 4 bases from J, the gap between germline ends came to 9 bases. CDR3 length: 14 residues. The CDR3 here is CAISEGTRNQPQHF. CDR3 DNA sequence: TGTGCCATCAGTGAGGGGACAAGAAATCAGCCCCAGCATTTT.

V and J are TRBV20-1 and TRBJ2-3; D tentatively fits TRBD1 or TRBD2 (5 bases each). This CDR3 is built from 15 residues. Trimming cost V 0 bases and J 0 bases, with 10 bases left between them. Per germline, CDR1 DFQATT and CDR2 SNEGSKA (reference sequence). This chain's CDR3 is CSARDRGSSTDTQYF. The CDR3 bases are TGCAGTGCTAGAGATCGGGGCAGCAGCACAGATACGCAGTATTTT.

The gene calls are TRBV7-2 and TRBJ2-5; 12 bases map to TRBD2. CDR1 SGHTA and CDR2 FQGNSA come from the germline V gene. V was clipped by 4 bases and J by 2 bases; unmatched bases: 2. CDR3 length: 15 amino acids. In DNA, the CDR3 is TGTGCCAGCAGCTCGACTAGCGGGGGACAAGAGACCCAGTACTTC. Encoded protein: CASSSTSGGQETQYF. Combining the CDR3 with reference TRBV7-2 and TRBJ2-5 gives the whole variable domain GAGVSQSPSNKVTEKGKDVELRCDPISGHTALYWYRQSLGQGLEFLIYFQGNSAPDKSGLPSDRFSAERTGGSVSTLTIQRTQQEDSAVYLCASSSTSGGQETQYFGPGTRLLVL.

The J gene is TRBJ1-2, the V gene TRBV6-1; D ambiguous. Germline values: CDR1 MNHNS, CDR2 SASEGT. Trimming took off 2 bases at V and 0 bases at J, with 10 bases between the two ends. CDR3 length: 15 amino acids. The CDR3, as DNA: TGTGCCAGCAGTGAAACCAGGCTTACTAACTATGGCTACACCTTC. Encoded protein: CASSETRLTNYGYTF.

Comment on this clonotype: Germline is not matched at one junction end, which may reflect a read error. This rearrangement joins TRBV10-3 to TRBJ2-3; D tentatively fits TRBD1 or TRBD2 (5 bases each). Germline V CDR1 and CDR2: ENHRY, SYGVKD. The CDR3 length is 15 residues. CDR3 loop: CASSGVSGSSNTQYF. The CDR3 DNA is TGTGCCAGCAGTGGGGTATCAGGGAGTTCGAATACGCAGTATTTT.

This clonotype was seen at least ten times. CDR3 sequence reads: CASSQEGRLYNYGYTF. In DNA form, the CDR3 reads TGTGCCAGCAGCCAAGAGGGACGGTTGTATAACTATGGCTACACCTTC. V and J are TRBV3-1 and TRBJ1-2; D possibly corresponds to TRBD1 (5 bases). Per the germline V gene, CDR1 is LGHDT and CDR2 is YNNKEL (reference sequence). The CDR3 consists of 16 residues. V was clipped by 0 bases and J by 1 base, with 12 bases between them. Looking up the rest from reference TRBV3-1 and TRBJ1-2 gives the full variable domain: DTAVSQTPKYLVTQMGNDKSIKCEQNLGHDTMYWYKQDSKKFLKIMFSYNNKELIINETVPNRFSPKSPDKAHLNLHINSLELGDSAVYFCASSQEGRLYNYGYTFGSGTRLTVV.

This clonotype was observed a few times. This chain connects TRBV14 to TRBJ1-5; weak D call: TRBD1 (5 bases). Trimming cost V 0 bases and J 0 bases, with 15 bases left between them. Germline CDR1 and CDR2: SGHDN and FVKESK. This CDR3 is built from 18 residues. The CDR3 protein is CASSQDVEQEYSNQPQHF. The CDR3 DNA reads as TGTGCCAGCAGCCAAGACGTCGAACAGGAATATAGCAATCAGCCCCAGCATTTT.

This clonotype appeared a single time. The chain has TRBV24-1 and TRBJ2-1; D is unresolved. The V and J ends lost 8 bases and 7 bases respectively, with 14 bases between them. The V gene's germline CDR1 is KGHDR and CDR2 SFDVKD. The CDR3 is 13 amino acids. The CDR3 nucleotides read TGTGCCACCACCGGTGTTAGGGATAATGAGCAGTTCTTC. Translation: CATTGVRDNEQFF.

This clonotype was found many times. This chain links TRBV23-1 with TRBJ1-2, with a tentative D call TRBD1 (6 bases). TRBV23-1 is given ORF status, its function remaining uncertain. The CDR3 loop spans 15 amino acids. The germline V and J ends were trimmed by 3 bases and 0 bases, with 11 bases remaining between them. CDR3 nucleotide sequence: TGCGCCAGCAGTCACTCGGACAGAGCTAACTATGGCTACACCTTC. It translates to CASSHSDRANYGYTF.

This clonotype occurred many times. The chain is built from TRBV7-2 and TRBJ2-1, with 7 positions matching TRBD1. Germline V gene lookup returns CDR1 SGHTA and CDR2 FQGNSA. V was clipped by 5 bases and J by 1 base; unmatched bases: 5. This CDR3 contains 15 residues. CDR3 region: CASSKTGDSYNEQFF. The CDR3 DNA is TGTGCCAGCAGCAAAACAGGGGATTCCTACAATGAGCAGTTCTTC.

This chain connects TRBV5-1 to TRBJ2-3; the D gene is possibly TRBD1 (5 bases). This CDR3 region has 13 residues. The V gene lost 7 bases and the J gene lost 5 bases, with 14 bases spanning the gap. From germline, CDR1 is SGHRS and CDR2 YFSETQ. The CDR3 DNA is TGCGCCAGCGGAGTTTCAGGGTTAGATACGCAGTATTTT. Protein sequence: CASGVSGLDTQYF.

This clonotype was recorded a few times. The genes are TRBV27 and TRBJ1-1; D might be TRBD1 (5 bases). Trimming left V 6 bases short and J 4 bases short, with 6 bases between. There are 11 residues in the CDR3. Looked up from germline, CDR1 is MNHEY and CDR2 is SMNVEV (reference sequence). The CDR3 DNA follows: TGTGCCAGCAGAAGGGGCACTGAAGCTTTCTTT. It is translated as CASRRGTEAFF.

The chain combines TRBV5-5 with TRBJ2-3, with D hard to call. V dropped 1 base and J dropped 2 bases, with 8 bases sitting between them. The CDR3 contains 14 residues. Per the germline V gene, CDR1 is SGHKS and CDR2 is YYEKEE (reference sequence). CDR3 coding DNA: TGTGCCAGCAGCTTGCTATCGAACACAGATACGCAGTATTTT. Protein product: CASSLLSNTDTQYF.

This clonotype was picked up a small number of times. This rearrangement joins TRBV6-5 to TRBJ1-2; a weak D match, TRBD1 (5 bases). The germline V gene encodes CDR1 MNHEY and CDR2 SVGAGI. The CDR3 sequence is 12 residues long. Trimming took 7 bases from V and 3 from J, leaving 9 bases between them. CDR3 sequence reads: CASKSRDYGYTF. As DNA, the CDR3 is TGTGCCAGCAAATCCAGGGACTATGGCTACACCTTC.

This clonotype was counted between two and nine times. The V call is TRBV20-1, the J call TRBJ1-2; 7 bases map to TRBD1. This CDR3 has 13 residues. V shed 6 bases, J shed 6 bases, and the junction held 10 bases outside the gene matches. Germline values: CDR1 DFQATT, CDR2 SNEGSKA (reference sequence). The CDR3 sequence is CSATGQTGHGYTF. The CDR3 coding sequence is TGCAGTGCCACGGGCCAGACAGGGCATGGCTACACCTTC.